Listed below are T cell receptor beta chains from one sample, sequenced in a study of T cells expressing NK-cell markers. TCRdb reprocessed the 5' RACE reads and keeps a single row for each CDR3 protein, giving no DNA. Recorded for this sample: 500,000 to 700,000 distinct CDR3 sequences. The specimen sequenced was blood T cells: a sorted CD56 or NKG2C T cell subset, CD4+ or CD8+ T cells, or bulk PBMC T cells (not recorded which). Receptor source: a young man in good health. Each CDR3 is given with its conserved first and last residue. The order of the fields is CDR3 protein, J gene, V gene, CDR3 length.

CDR3: CASGAVITDTQYF; J: TRBJ2-3; V: TRBV5-4; length: 13
CDR3: CASSFKAGALNEQFF; J: TRBJ2-1; V: TRBV5-1; length: 15
CDR3: CASSLTEGHKIRADTQYF; J: TRBJ2-3; V: TRBV7-6; length: 18
CDR3: CASSSMALSASYEQYF; J: TRBJ2-7; V: TRBV9; length: 16
CDR3: CATNAAGSTDTQYF; J: TRBJ2-3; V: TRBV5-1; length: 14
CDR3: CAISEAAGGTYEQYF; J: TRBJ2-7; V: TRBV10-3; length: 15
CDR3: CASRPLGGMNTEAFF; J: TRBJ1-1; V: TRBV5-1; length: 15
CDR3: CASTPGAGGSSQPQHF; J: TRBJ1-5; V: TRBV12-3/TRBV12-4; length: 16
CDR3: CASSLGDRGPKNIQYF; J: TRBJ2-4; V: TRBV7-9; length: 16
CDR3: CASSVLAGDSYNEQFF; J: TRBJ2-1; V: TRBV6-5; length: 16
CDR3: CSATELGGMNTEAFF; J: TRBJ1-1; V: TRBV20-1; length: 15
CDR3: CAIRPTGTSGRTDTQYF; J: TRBJ2-3; V: TRBV10-3; length: 17
CDR3: CASSQGYRGPEQYF; J: TRBJ2-7; V: TRBV3-1; length: 14
CDR3: CASRRSGTISNQPQHF; J: TRBJ1-5; V: TRBV19; length: 16
CDR3: CASLTSYIDTQYF; J: TRBJ2-3; V: TRBV28; length: 13
CDR3: CASSLVGIDNEQFF; J: TRBJ2-1; V: TRBV5-1; length: 14
CDR3: CSATSSGPGQFF; J: TRBJ2-1; V: TRBV20-1; length: 12
CDR3: CASSPPRREVSDTQYF; J: TRBJ2-3; V: TRBV18; length: 16
CDR3: CASSYGAFTTGNTIYF; J: TRBJ1-3; V: TRBV6-5; length: 16
CDR3: CASSLEAGTNYNEQFF; J: TRBJ2-1; V: TRBV4-3; length: 16
CDR3: CATRASGSRVEQFF; J: TRBJ2-1; V: TRBV24-1; length: 14
CDR3: CSARDPSGTHQQYF; J: TRBJ2-7; V: TRBV20-1; length: 14
CDR3: CASSFQGQGLSGELFF; J: TRBJ2-2; V: TRBV12-3/TRBV12-4; length: 16
CDR3: CASSQGPGNLNYGYTF; J: TRBJ1-2; V: TRBV4-3; length: 16
CDR3: CASSYYGPTLAKNIQYF; J: TRBJ2-4; V: TRBV27; length: 17
CDR3: CASRNRRLGGYTF; J: TRBJ1-2; V: TRBV12-3/TRBV12-4; length: 13
CDR3: CASSWGNSNTEAFF; J: TRBJ1-1; V: TRBV7-6; length: 14
CDR3: CSARGFTGGEETQYF; J: TRBJ2-5; V: TRBV20-1; length: 15
CDR3: CASSGGPFRETQYF; J: TRBJ2-5; V: TRBV27; length: 14